A single sample gave rise to the 2 T cell receptor beta chains below, sequenced in a study of cytomegalovirus exposure and HLA in healthy donors. The PCR had 60 Vbeta and 13 Jbeta primers. Here immunoSEQ multiplex PCR was the method, and the copy in TCRdb shows in-frame clones only, minus some. The table records more than 110,000 clones, roughly 80% of them present only once. The sample taken for sequencing was PBMCs. Receptors originate from a female donor in good health and CMV-seronegative.

V usage is TRBV28 and J usage is TRBJ1-1; D not resolved. V shed 11 bases and J shed 1 base, with 8 bases lying between them. This CDR3 is 11 amino acids long. CDR1 is MDHEN, CDR2 SYDVKM, per germline. The CDR3 bases are TGTGCCGCTGGGAGGAACACTGAAGCTTTCTTT. Its translation: CAAGRNTEAFF. The full variable domain, in which reference TRBV28 and TRBJ1-1 provide the parts outside the CDR3, is DVKVTQSSRYLVKRTGEKVFLECVQDMDHENMFWYRQDPGLGLRLIYFSYDVKMKEKGDIPEGYSVSREKKERFSLILESASTNQTSMYLCAAGRNTEAFFGQGTRLTVV.

The V gene is TRBV6-1, the J gene TRBJ1-2, with TRBD1 as a possible D gene (5 bases). Trimming cost V 4 bases and J 5 bases, with 11 bases left between them. Germline assignment: CDR1 MNHNS and CDR2 SASEGT. This CDR3 has 13 amino acids. The CDR3 DNA follows: TGTGCCAGCAGTGCGGGGGGAATTTATGGCTACACCTTC. This encodes CASSAGGIYGYTF.